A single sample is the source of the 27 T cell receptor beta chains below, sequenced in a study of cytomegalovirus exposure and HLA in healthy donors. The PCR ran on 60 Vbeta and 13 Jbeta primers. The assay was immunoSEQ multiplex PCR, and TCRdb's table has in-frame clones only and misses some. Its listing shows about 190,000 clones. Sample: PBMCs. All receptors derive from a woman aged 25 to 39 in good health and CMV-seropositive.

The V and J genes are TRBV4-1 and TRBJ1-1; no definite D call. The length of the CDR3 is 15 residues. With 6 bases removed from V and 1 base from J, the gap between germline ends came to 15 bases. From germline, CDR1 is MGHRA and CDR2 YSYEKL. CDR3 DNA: TGCGCCAGCAGTAAAGGTCGGGGATCGAACACTGAAGCTTTCTTT. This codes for CASSKGRGSNTEAFF.

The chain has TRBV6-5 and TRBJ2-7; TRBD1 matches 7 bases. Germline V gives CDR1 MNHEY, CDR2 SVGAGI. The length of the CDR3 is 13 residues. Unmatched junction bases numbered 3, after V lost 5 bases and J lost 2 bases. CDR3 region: CASSRDRAYEQYF. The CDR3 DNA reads TGTGCCAGCAGTCGTGACAGGGCCTACGAGCAGTACTTC.

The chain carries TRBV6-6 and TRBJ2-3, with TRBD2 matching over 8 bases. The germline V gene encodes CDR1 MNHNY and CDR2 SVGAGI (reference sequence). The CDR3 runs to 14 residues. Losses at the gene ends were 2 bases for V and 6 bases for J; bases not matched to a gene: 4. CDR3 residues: CASSYRTSGDTQYF. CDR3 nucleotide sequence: TGTGCCAGCAGTTACCGTACTAGCGGCGATACGCAGTATTTT.

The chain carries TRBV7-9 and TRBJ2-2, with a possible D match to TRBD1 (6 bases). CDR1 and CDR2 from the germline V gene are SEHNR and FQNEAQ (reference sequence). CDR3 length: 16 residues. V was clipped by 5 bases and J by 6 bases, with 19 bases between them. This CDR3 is CASSLAGEGWPGELFF. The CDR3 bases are TGTGCCAGCAGCCTCGCAGGGGAAGGGTGGCCCGGGGAGCTGTTTTTT. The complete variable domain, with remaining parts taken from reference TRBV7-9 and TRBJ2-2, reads DTGVSQNPRHKITKRGQNVTFRCDPISEHNRLYWYRQTLGQGPEFLTYFQNEAQLEKSRLLSDRFSAERPKGSFSTLEIQRTEQGDSAMYLCASSLAGEGWPGELFFGEGSRLTVL.

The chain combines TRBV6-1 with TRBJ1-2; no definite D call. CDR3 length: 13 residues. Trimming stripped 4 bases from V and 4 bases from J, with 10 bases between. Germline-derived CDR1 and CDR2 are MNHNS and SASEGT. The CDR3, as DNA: TGTGCCAGCAGTGCTTCCGGGAGCTATGGCTACACCTTC. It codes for CASSASGSYGYTF.

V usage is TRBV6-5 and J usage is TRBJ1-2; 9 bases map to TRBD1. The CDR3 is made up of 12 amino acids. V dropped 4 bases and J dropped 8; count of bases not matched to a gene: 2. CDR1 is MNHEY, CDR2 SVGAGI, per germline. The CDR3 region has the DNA TGTGCCAGCAGTTTGACAGGGGGAGGCTACACCTTC. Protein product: CASSLTGGGYTF.

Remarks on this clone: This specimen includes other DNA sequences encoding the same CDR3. The CDR3 coding sequence is TGTGCCAGCAGTTTAACAGGGTACGAGCAGTACTTC. It codes for CASSLTGYEQYF. V and J are TRBV28 and TRBJ2-7; D might be TRBD1 (6 bases). The ends were cut back, 2 bases at V and 4 bases at J, with 6 bases in the middle. Per the germline V gene, CDR1 is MDHEN and CDR2 is SYDVKM. There are 12 residues in the CDR3.

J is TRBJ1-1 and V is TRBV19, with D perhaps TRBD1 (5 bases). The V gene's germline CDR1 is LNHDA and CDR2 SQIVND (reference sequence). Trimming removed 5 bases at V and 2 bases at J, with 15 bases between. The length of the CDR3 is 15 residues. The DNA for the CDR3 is TGTGCCAGTAGTCTGCCGGGGGTGATTAACACTGAAGCTTTCTTT. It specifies CASSLPGVINTEAFF.

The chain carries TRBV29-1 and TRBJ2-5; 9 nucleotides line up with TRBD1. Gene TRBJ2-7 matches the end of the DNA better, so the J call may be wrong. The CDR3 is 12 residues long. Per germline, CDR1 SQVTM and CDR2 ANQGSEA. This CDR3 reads CSVGTGKGEQYF. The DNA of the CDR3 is TGCAGCGTCGGGACAGGGAAAGGCGAGCAGTACTTC.

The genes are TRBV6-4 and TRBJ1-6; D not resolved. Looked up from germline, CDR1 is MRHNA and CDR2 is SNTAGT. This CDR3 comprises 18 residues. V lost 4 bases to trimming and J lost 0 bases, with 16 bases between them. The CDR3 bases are TGTGCCAGCAGTGCCCGCGCTACGGGTGTCTCCTATAATTCACCCCTCCACTTT. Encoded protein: CASSARATGVSYNSPLHF.

CDR3 DNA: TGTGCCAGCAGTTTACCACAGGGGGCATCAGAGACCCAGTACTTC. Residues: CASSLPQGASETQYF. The chain has TRBV7-9 and TRBJ2-5, with TRBD1 matching over 9 bases. This CDR3 is built from 15 residues. After removal of 6 bases from V and 4 bases from J, the junction contained 9 bases not matched to a gene. In germline, CDR1 is SEHNR, CDR2 FQNEAQ (reference sequence). Filled out from reference TRBV7-9 and TRBJ2-5, the complete variable domain reads DTGVSQNPRHKITKRGQNVTFRCDPISEHNRLYWYRQTLGQGPEFLTYFQNEAQLEKSRLLSDRFSAERPKGSFSTLEIQRTEQGDSAMYLCASSLPQGASETQYFGPGTRLLVL.

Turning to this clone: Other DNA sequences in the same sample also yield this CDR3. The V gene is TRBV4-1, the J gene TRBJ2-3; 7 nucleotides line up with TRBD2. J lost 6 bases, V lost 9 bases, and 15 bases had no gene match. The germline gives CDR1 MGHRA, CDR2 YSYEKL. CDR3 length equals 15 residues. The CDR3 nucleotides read TGCGCCAGTAGCAGCCGGGACTATATCGCGGATACGCAGTATTTT. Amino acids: CASSSRDYIADTQYF.

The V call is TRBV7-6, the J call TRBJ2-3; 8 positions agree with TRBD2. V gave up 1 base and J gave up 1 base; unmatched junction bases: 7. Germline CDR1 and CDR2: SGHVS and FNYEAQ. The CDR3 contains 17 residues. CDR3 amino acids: CASSLVRGGQGTDTQYF. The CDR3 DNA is TGTGCCAGCAGCTTAGTGCGCGGGGGGCAGGGCACAGATACGCAGTATTTT.

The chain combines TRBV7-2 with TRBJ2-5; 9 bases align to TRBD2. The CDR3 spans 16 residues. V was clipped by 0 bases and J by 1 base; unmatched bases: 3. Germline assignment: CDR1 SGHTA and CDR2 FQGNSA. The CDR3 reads CASSLASGSGQETQYF. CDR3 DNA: TGTGCCAGCAGCTTAGCTAGCGGGAGTGGCCAAGAGACCCAGTACTTC.

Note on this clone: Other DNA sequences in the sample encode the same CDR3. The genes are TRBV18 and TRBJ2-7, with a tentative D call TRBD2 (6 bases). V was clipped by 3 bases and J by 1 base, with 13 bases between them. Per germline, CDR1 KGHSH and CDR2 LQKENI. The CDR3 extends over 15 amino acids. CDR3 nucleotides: TGTGCCAGCTCACCGCCCGGGACTCCTTCCTACGAGCAGTACTTC. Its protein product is CASSPPGTPSYEQYF.

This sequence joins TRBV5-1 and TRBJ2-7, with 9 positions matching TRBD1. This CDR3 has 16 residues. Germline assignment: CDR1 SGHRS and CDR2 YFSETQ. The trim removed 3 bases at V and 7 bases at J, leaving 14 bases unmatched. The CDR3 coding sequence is TGCGCCAGCAGCTCCGGACAGGGGCGGGGGTATGGGGAGCAGTACTTC. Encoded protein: CASSSGQGRGYGEQYF.

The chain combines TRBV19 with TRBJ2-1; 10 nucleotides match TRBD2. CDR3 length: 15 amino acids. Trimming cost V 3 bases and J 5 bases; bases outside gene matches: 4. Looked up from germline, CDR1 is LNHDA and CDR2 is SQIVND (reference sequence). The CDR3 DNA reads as TGTGCCAGTAGTATTGGAGCGGGAGGGGACAATGAGCAGTTCTTC. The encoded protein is CASSIGAGGDNEQFF.

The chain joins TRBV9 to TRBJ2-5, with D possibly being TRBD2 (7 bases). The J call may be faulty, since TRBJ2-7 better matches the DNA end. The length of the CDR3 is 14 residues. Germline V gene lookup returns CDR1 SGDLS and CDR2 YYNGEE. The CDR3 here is CASSVAGGRDEQYF. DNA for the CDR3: TGTGCCAGCAGCGTAGCCGGGGGGCGCGACGAGCAGTACTTC.

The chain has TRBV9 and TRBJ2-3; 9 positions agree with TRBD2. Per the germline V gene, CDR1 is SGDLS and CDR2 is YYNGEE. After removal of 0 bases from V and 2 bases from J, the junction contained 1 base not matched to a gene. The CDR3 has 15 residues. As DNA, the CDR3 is TGTGCCAGCAGCGTAGCTAGCGGGAACACAGATACGCAGTATTTT. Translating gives CASSVASGNTDTQYF.

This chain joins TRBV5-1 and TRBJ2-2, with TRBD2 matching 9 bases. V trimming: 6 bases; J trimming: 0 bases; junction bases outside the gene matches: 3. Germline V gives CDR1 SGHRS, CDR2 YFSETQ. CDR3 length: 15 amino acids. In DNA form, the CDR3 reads TGCGCCAGCACCGAGCGGGGGGCGAACACCGGGGAGCTGTTTTTT. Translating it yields CASTERGANTGELFF.

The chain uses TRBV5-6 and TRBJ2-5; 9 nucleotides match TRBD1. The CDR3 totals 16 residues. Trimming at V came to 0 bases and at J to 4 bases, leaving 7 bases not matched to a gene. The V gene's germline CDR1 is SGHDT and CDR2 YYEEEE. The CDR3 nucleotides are TGTGCCAGCAGCTTGGCGGGACAGGGTTGGGGAGAGACCCAGTACTTC. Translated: CASSLAGQGWGETQYF. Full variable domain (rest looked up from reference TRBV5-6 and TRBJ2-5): DAGVTQSPTHLIKTRGQQVTLRCSPKSGHDTVSWYQQALGQGPQFIFQYYEEEERQRGNFPDRFSGHQFPNYSSELNVNALLLGDSALYLCASSLAGQGWGETQYFGPGTRLLVL.

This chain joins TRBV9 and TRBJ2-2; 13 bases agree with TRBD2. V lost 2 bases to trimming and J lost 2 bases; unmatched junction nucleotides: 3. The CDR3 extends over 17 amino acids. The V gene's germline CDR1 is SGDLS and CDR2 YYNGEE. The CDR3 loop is CASSVGTSGVNTGELFF. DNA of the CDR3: TGTGCCAGCAGCGTGGGGACTAGCGGGGTTAACACCGGGGAGCTGTTTTTT.

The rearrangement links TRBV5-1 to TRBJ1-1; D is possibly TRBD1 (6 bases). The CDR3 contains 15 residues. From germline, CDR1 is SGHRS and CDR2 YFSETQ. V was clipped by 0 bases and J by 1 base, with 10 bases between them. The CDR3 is CASSLGDTANTEAFF. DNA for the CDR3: TGCGCCAGCAGCTTGGGGGACACGGCGAACACTGAAGCTTTCTTT.

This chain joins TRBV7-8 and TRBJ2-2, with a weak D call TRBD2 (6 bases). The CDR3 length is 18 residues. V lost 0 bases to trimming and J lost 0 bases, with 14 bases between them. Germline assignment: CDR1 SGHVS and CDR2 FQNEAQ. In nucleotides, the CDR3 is TGTGCCAGCAGCTTAGCCGCTAGCGTTAGAGCGAACACCGGGGAGCTGTTTTTT. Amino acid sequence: CASSLAASVRANTGELFF.

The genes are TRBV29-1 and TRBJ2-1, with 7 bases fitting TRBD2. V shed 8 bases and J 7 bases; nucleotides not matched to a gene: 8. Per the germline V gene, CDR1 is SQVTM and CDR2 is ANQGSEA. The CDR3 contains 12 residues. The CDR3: CSLVGGKNEQFF. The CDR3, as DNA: TGCAGCCTAGTCGGGGGGAAGAATGAGCAGTTCTTC.

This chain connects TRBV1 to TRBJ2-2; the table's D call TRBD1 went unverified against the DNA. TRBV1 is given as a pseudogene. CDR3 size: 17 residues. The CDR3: CTSSLRGTGLGTGELFF. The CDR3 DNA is TGCACCAGCAGCCTCCGAGGGACAGGGCTCGGCACCGGGGAGCTGTTTTTT.

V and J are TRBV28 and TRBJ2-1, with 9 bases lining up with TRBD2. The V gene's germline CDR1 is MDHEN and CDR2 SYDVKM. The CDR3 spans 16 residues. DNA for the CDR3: TGTGGGACCCTGAGGGAGCGGGAGGCCCGGCGGGATGAGCAGTTCTTC. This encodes CGTLREREARRDEQFF.